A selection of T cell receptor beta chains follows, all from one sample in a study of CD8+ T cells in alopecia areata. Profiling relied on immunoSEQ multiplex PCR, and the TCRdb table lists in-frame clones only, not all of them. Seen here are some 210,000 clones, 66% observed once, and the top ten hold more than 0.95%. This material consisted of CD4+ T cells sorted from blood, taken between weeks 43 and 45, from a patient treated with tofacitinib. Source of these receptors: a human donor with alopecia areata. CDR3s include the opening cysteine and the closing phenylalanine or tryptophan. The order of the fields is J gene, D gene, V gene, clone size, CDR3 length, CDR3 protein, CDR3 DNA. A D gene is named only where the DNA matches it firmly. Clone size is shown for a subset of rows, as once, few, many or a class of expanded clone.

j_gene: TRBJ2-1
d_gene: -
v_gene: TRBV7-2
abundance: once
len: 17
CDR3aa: CASSPRGSLGSYNEQFF
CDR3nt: TGTGCCAGCAGCCCTCGGGGGTCCCTAGGCTCCTACAATGAGCAGTTCTTC

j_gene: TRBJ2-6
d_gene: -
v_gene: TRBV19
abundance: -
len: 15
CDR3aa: CASSIIVSGANVLTF
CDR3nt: TGTGCCAGTAGTATAATAGTTTCTGGGGCCAACGTCCTGACTTTC

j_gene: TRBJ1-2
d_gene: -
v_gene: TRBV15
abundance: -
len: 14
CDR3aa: CATSPAVGSEGYTF
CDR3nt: TGTGCCACCAGCCCTGCTGTGGGTTCAGAAGGCTACACCTTC

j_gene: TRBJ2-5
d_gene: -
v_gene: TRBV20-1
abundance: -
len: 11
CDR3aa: CSARVAETQYF
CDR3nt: TGCAGTGCTAGAGTGGCAGAGACCCAGTACTTC

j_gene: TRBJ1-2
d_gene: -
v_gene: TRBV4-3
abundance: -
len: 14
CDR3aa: CASSHLQTGRGYTF
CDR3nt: TGCGCCAGCAGCCACCTACAGACAGGCCGTGGCTACACCTTC

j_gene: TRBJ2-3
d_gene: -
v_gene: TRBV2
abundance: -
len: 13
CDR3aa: CASSRTGTDTQYF
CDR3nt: TGTGCCAGCAGCCGGACAGGCACAGATACGCAGTATTTT

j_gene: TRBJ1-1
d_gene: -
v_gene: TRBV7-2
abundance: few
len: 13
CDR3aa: CASSLAENTEAFF
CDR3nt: TGTGCCAGCAGCTTAGCAGAAAACACTGAAGCTTTCTTT

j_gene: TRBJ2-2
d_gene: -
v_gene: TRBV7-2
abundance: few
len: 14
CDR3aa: CASTTRMNTGELFF
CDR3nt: TGTGCCAGCACCACAAGGATGAACACCGGGGAGCTGTTTTTT

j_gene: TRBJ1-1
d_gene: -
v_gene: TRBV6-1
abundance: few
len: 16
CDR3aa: CASSEARFQGMTEAFF
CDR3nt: TGTGCCAGCAGTGAAGCGCGATTTCAGGGGATGACTGAAGCTTTCTTT

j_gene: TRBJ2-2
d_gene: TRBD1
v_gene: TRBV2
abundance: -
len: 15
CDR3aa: CASSVTGGNTGELFF
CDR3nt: TGTGCCAGCAGTGTAACAGGGGGGAACACCGGGGAGCTGTTTTTT

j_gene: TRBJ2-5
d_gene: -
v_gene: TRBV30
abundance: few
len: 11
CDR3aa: CAWSGGGTQYF
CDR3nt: TGTGCCTGGAGTGGCGGAGGGACCCAGTACTTC

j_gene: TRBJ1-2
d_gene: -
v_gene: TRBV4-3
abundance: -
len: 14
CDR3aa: CASSQAPFAEGYTF
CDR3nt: TGCGCCAGCAGCCAAGCCCCCTTTGCGGAGGGCTACACCTTC

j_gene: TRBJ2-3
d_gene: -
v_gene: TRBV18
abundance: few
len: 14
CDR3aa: CASSPPAGTDTQYF
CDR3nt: TGTGCCAGCTCACCACCGGCTGGTACAGATACGCAGTATTTT

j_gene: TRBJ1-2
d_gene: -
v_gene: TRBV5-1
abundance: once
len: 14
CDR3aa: CASSGVGTMEGYTF
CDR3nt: TGCGCCAGCAGCGGAGTTGGGACCATGGAGGGCTACACCTTC

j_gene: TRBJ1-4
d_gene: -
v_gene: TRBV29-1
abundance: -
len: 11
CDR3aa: CSVEKNEKLFF
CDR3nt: TGCAGCGTTGAAAAGAATGAAAAACTGTTTTTT

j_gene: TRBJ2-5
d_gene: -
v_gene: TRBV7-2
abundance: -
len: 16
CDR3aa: CASSAQSGVVGETQYF
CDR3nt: TGTGCCAGCAGCGCTCAGTCAGGGGTAGTTGGGGAGACCCAGTACTTC

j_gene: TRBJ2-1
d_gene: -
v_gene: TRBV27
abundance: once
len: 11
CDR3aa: CASSLAGREFF
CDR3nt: TGTGCCAGCAGTTTAGCCGGGCGGGAGTTCTTC

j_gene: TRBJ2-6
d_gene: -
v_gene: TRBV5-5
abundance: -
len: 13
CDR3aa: CASSLAGANVLTF
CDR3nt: TGTGCCAGCAGCTTGGCTGGGGCCAACGTCCTGACTTTC

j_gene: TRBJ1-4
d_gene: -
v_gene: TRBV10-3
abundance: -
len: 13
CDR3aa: CAIQRSPNEKLFF
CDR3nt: TGTGCCATCCAGAGGTCCCCTAATGAAAAACTGTTTTTT

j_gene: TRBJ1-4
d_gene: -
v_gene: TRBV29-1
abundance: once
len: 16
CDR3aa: CSVEDPGAATNEKLFF
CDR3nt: TGCAGCGTTGAGGATCCGGGGGCAGCAACTAATGAAAAACTGTTTTTT

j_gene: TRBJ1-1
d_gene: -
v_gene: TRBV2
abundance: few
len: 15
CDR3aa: CASRRDRGRNTEAFF
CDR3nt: TGTGCCAGCAGGCGGGACCGAGGGAGAAACACTGAAGCTTTCTTT

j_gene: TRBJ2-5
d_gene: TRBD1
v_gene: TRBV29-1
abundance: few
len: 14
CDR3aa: CSVSGQGAGETQYF
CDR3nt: TGCAGCGTCTCGGGACAGGGGGCGGGGGAGACCCAGTACTTC

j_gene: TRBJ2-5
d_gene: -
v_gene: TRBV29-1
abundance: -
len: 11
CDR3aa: CSVRKGITQYF
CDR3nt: TGCAGCGTTAGGAAGGGTATAACCCAGTACTTC

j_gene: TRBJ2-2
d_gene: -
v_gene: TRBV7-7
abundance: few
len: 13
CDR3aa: CASSLSGTGELFF
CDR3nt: TGTGCCAGCAGCTTATCGGGGACCGGGGAGCTGTTTTTT

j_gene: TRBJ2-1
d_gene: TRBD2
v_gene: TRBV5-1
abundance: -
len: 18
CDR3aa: CASSSQFGAGAGYNEQFF
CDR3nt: TGCGCCAGCAGCTCCCAGTTCGGAGCGGGGGCAGGATACAATGAGCAGTTCTTC

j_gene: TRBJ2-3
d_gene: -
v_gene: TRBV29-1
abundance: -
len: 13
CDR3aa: CSVEGKLTDTQYF
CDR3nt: TGCAGCGTTGAGGGCAAGCTCACAGATACGCAGTATTTT

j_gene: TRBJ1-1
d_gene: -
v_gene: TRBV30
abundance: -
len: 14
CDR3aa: CAWSVKSQNTEAFF
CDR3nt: TGTGCCTGGAGTGTAAAGAGTCAGAACACTGAAGCTTTCTTT

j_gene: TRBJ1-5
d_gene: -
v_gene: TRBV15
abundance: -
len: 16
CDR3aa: CATSTESPGRYQPQHF
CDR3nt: TGTGCCACCAGCACCGAGTCCCCCGGTCGGTATCAGCCCCAGCATTTT

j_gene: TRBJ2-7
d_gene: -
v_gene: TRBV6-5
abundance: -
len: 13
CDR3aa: CASSRLNSGEQYF
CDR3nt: TGTGCCAGCAGTCGCCTGAATTCTGGCGAGCAGTACTTC

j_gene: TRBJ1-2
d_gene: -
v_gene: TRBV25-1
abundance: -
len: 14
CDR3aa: CASSVTGTNYGYTF
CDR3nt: TGTGCCAGCAGTGTAACAGGGACTAACTATGGCTACACCTTC

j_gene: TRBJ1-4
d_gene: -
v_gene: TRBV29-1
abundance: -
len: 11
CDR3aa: CSVDSGEKLFF
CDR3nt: TGCAGCGTTGACTCTGGGGAAAAACTGTTTTTT

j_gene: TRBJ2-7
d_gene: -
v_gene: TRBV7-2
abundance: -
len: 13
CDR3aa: CASSTRQTYEQYF
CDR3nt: TGTGCCAGCAGCACGAGACAGACCTACGAGCAGTACTTC

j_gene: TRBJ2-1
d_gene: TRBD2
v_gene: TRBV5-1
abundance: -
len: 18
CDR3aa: CASSLAVTSGGLYNEQFF
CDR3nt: TGCGCCAGCAGCTTGGCCGTAACTAGCGGGGGCCTCTACAATGAGCAGTTCTTC

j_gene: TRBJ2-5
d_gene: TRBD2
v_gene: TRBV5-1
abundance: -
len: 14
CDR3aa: CASAGLAGQETQYF
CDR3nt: TGCGCCAGCGCCGGACTAGCGGGGCAAGAGACCCAGTACTTC